The 17 T cell receptor beta chains in this list originate from one sample, sequenced in a study of blood T cell repertoires in COVID-19. Only in-frame clones appear in the TCRdb table, and some are missing; sequencing was by immunoSEQ multiplex PCR. The table shows 150,000 to 200,000 clones, with around 82% occurring only once. The sample taken for sequencing was PBMCs or T cells enriched from blood (not recorded which). These receptors were obtained from a woman aged 55 to 70 with acute COVID-19.

The chain recombines TRBV11-3 with TRBJ2-2; 8 bases are shared with TRBD2. This CDR3 spans 18 amino acids. From germline, CDR1 is SGHNT and CDR2 YENEEA. The J segment lost 5 bases and the V segment lost 2 bases, leaving 13 bases of the junction unmatched. The CDR3 sequence: CASSLRPSGGEGTGELFF. Here the CDR3 DNA reads TGTGCCAGCAGCTTAAGGCCCAGCGGGGGAGAAGGAACCGGGGAGCTGTTTTTT.

Here the CDR3 reads CASSSLGGSGTSGRAGETQYF. CDR3 nucleotides: TGTGCCAGTAGCTCCCTTGGGGGCAGTGGGACTAGCGGGAGGGCCGGGGAGACCCAGTACTTC. The V and J genes are TRBV19 and TRBJ2-5, with 16 bases fitting TRBD2. CDR3 length: 21 residues. V gave up 6 bases and J gave up 5 bases; unmatched junction bases: 21. Per germline, CDR1 LNHDA and CDR2 SQIVND (reference sequence).

The rearrangement joins TRBV7-2 to TRBJ2-1; the match to TRBD1 covers 9 bases. V lost 3 bases, J lost 10 bases, and 10 bases stayed unmatched. This CDR3 comprises 15 residues. Germline CDR1 SGHTA, CDR2 FQGNSA. The CDR3 sequence: CASSFGLGTGNEQFF. CDR3 nucleotides: TGTGCCAGCAGCTTCGGCCTAGGGACAGGGAACGAGCAGTTCTTC.

This chain links TRBV5-1 with TRBJ2-5; 9 positions match TRBD2. This CDR3 has 18 residues. J was trimmed by 9 bases and V by 1 base; bases with no gene match: 19. In germline, CDR1 is SGHRS, CDR2 YFSETQ. This CDR3 is CASSLWGSGGLDPRAQYF. The CDR3 DNA reads as TGCGCCAGCAGCTTGTGGGGTAGCGGGGGCCTGGACCCACGGGCCCAGTACTTC.

This chain joins TRBV5-6 and TRBJ2-6, with D possibly matching TRBD2 (6 bases). V was pared by 0 bases and J by 4 bases, with 17 bases between. Looked up from germline, CDR1 is SGHDT and CDR2 is YYEEEE. The CDR3 consists of 18 residues. The DNA for the CDR3 is TGTGCCAGCAGCTTGGTAGGGCAGGGACTTCTCGGGGCCAACGTCCTGACTTTC. It yields the protein CASSLVGQGLLGANVLTF.

The chain recombines TRBV2 with TRBJ2-5, with a weak D call TRBD1 (6 bases). CDR1 is SNHLY and CDR2 is FYNNEI in the germline V gene. V dropped 10 bases and J dropped 2 bases, with 17 bases sitting between them. This CDR3 region has 14 residues. Here the CDR3 reads CATPIQGFQETQYF. Here the CDR3 DNA reads TGTGCCACTCCTATACAGGGTTTTCAAGAGACCCAGTACTTC.

The V and J genes are TRBV19 and TRBJ1-2; 7 bases fit TRBD1. V shed 5 bases, J shed 1 base, and the junction held 7 bases outside the gene matches. This CDR3 region has 15 residues. Germline CDR1 is LNHDA and CDR2 is SQIVND (reference sequence). The CDR3 DNA follows: TGTGCCAGTAGTTCTGGGACAGCTTATAACTATGGCTACACCTTC. This gives the protein CASSSGTAYNYGYTF.

This sequence joins TRBV6-5 and TRBJ2-1, with D tentatively TRBD2 (7 bases). CDR1 MNHEY and CDR2 SVGAGI come from the germline V gene. With 5 bases removed from V and 7 bases from J, the gap between germline ends came to 18 bases. CDR3 length: 15 amino acids. The CDR3 loop is CASSPGAGVVNEQFF. CDR3 sequence (DNA): TGTGCCAGCAGTCCAGGGGCGGGAGTTGTGAATGAGCAGTTCTTC.

As DNA, the CDR3 is TGTGCCAGTAGTCGGCAGGGTACTTACTATGGCTACACCTTC. Residues: CASSRQGTYYGYTF. The chain carries TRBV19 and TRBJ1-2, with D tentatively TRBD1 (5 bases). CDR3 size: 14 residues. Germline CDR1 reads LNHDA; CDR2 reads SQIVND (reference sequence). The germline V and J ends were trimmed by 5 bases and 3 bases, with 13 bases remaining between them.

In its sample, this clone was seen once. This sequence joins TRBV27 and TRBJ2-7, with a weak D call TRBD2 (6 bases). The CDR3 is made up of 13 amino acids. Germline loops: CDR1 MNHEY, CDR2 SMNVEV (reference sequence). V lost 8 bases, J lost 4 bases, and 15 bases lay in between. This CDR3 reads CASGLGGAYEQYF. The CDR3 DNA sequence: TGTGCCAGCGGCCTAGGAGGGGCATACGAGCAGTACTTC.

The chain recombines TRBV30 with TRBJ2-3, with 9 bases fitting TRBD2. Looked up from germline, CDR1 is GTSNPN and CDR2 is SVGIG (reference sequence). The J segment lost 6 bases and the V segment lost 4 bases, leaving 11 bases of the junction unmatched. The CDR3 length is 15 residues. The CDR3 region is CAWTIAGAAGDTQYF. CDR3 nucleotide sequence: TGTGCCTGGACCATAGCGGGGGCCGCCGGGGATACGCAGTATTTT. Full variable domain (outside the CDR3, taken from reference TRBV30 and TRBJ2-3): SQTIHQWPATLVQPVGSPLSLECTVEGTSNPNLYWYRQAAGRGLQLLFYSVGIGQISSEVPQNLSASRPQDRQFILSSKKLLLSDSGFYLCAWTIAGAAGDTQYFGPGTRLTVL.

CDR3 region: CASSRSGGRDSYEQYF. The CDR3 bases are TGTGCCAGCAGCCGCTCGGGGGGGCGGGACTCCTACGAGCAGTACTTC. The V gene is TRBV7-6, the J gene TRBJ2-7; 8 positions agree with TRBD2. The CDR3 length is 16 residues. The germline gives CDR1 SGHVS, CDR2 FNYEAQ. With V trimmed by 5 bases and J by 0 bases, 9 bases remained unmatched.

The chain uses TRBV12-3 or TRBV12-4 and TRBJ1-3, with D tentatively TRBD1 (5 bases). Deletions cut 9 bases from V and 5 bases from J, with 11 bases between. The CDR3 is 12 amino acids. Here the CDR3 reads CASQGGRNTIYF. The CDR3 nucleotides read TGTGCCAGTCAGGGTGGTAGAAACACCATATATTTT.

The chain employs TRBV25-1 and TRBJ1-6, with TRBD1 as a possible D gene (5 bases). Germline V gives CDR1 MGHDK, CDR2 SYGVNS. CDR3 length: 14 residues. V shed 1 base and J shed 8 bases, with 9 bases lying between them. This CDR3 reads CASSELGGHSPLHF. The CDR3 DNA sequence: TGTGCCAGCAGTGAATTGGGGGGTCATTCACCCCTCCACTTT.

The rearrangement uses TRBV6-5 and TRBJ2-7; D might be TRBD1 (6 bases). Trimming removed 2 bases at V and 6 bases at J, with 20 bases between. CDR3 length: 16 amino acids. Germline loops: CDR1 MNHEY, CDR2 SVGAGI. CDR3 DNA sequence: TGTGCCAGCAGTTACCCCGGACAGACTACTTTCTCCGAGCAGTACTTC. It yields the protein CASSYPGQTTFSEQYF.

V and J are TRBV3-1 (or the pseudogene TRBV3-2) and TRBJ2-1; unclear D gene. V gave up 0 bases and J gave up 2 bases, with 8 bases separating them. CDR1 and CDR2 from the germline V gene are LGHDT and YNNKEL (reference sequence). This CDR3 region has 15 residues. CDR3 in amino acids: CASSQDQAPYNEQFF. CDR3 DNA: TGTGCCAGCAGCCAAGATCAAGCCCCCTACAATGAGCAGTTCTTC.

This chain joins TRBV7-8 and TRBJ1-2; D is unclear. The V end lost 1 base, the J end lost 4 bases, and 13 bases lay between the germline ends. Per the germline V gene, CDR1 is SGHVS and CDR2 is FQNEAQ. There are 15 residues in the CDR3. The CDR3 DNA is TGTGCCAGCAGCTTAGAATACAGCCCTTCCTATGGCTACACCTTC. It translates to CASSLEYSPSYGYTF.